This T cell receptor (beta chain) was identified during a study of blood T cell repertoires in COVID-19. TCRdb's table, derived via immunoSEQ multiplex PCR, lists solely in-frame clones and lacks some. The sample has 200,000 to 300,000 clones, approximately 86% seen once; the top ten hold over 5%. This CDR3 has 14 amino acids. Germline-derived CDR1 and CDR2 are GTSNPN and SVGIG (reference sequence). The ends lost 6 bases at V and 7 bases at J; junction bases unmatched: 14. Sequencing was done on a sample of peripheral blood. This clonotype originated in a woman aged 60-70 years with COVID-19, enrolled during active disease. V gene TRBV30 combines with J gene TRBJ2-7; 8 positions match TRBD1. CDR3 residues: CACTGTGSGLEQYF. CDR3 DNA: TGTGCCTGTACAGGGACAGGCTCCGGGTTGGAGCAGTACTTC.